The clone carrying this T cell receptor beta chain showed up just a few times. Its antigen is still unknown. The CDR3 covers 11 residues. Trimming cost V 4 bases and J 5 bases, with 5 bases left between them. The germline V gene has CDR1 ENHRY and CDR2 SYGVKD. This sample is drawn from a study of regulatory T cells in long-lasting Graves disease. Regarding time point: newly diagnosed GD, antithyroid drugs for less than 3 months. The TCR library was prepared using RNA isolated from PBMCs. Points from the study as a whole: TRBV28, TRBJ1-2 and TRBJ2-5 were favored in persistent disease. The TCR repertoire of persistent Graves' patients was less diverse than that of newly diagnosed ones.

CDR3-region Arm-PCR and iRepertoire HTBI primers produced the TCR beta libraries. Authors' analysis steps: Samples revealed approximately 67 TRBV and 14 TRBJ segments. Using its own MiXCR run on the multiplex PCR reads, TCRdb lists one record per CDR3 protein. Here the V and J calls rest on TCRdb's processing, not on the authors' analysis. The data contain around 480,000 distinct CDR3 sequences, 15% to 20% of them seen just once; the ten biggest clones take up 12%. In addition, the sample was reused for a study of T cells in Graves' hyperthyroidism and ophthalmopathy. That investigation notes: An absence of ophthalmopathy progression within 18 months meant stable Graves' hyperthyroidism.

J is TRBJ1-2 and V is TRBV10-3; D is ambiguous. The sequencing here drew on peripheral blood mononuclear cells (PBMCs), taken at new diagnosis, from a patient treated with antithyroid drugs. The TCR originated in a man aged 40-50 years with Graves disease. CDR3 bases: TGTGCCATCAGTGCTCAGTATGGCTACACCTTC. Translated: CAISAQYGYTF.